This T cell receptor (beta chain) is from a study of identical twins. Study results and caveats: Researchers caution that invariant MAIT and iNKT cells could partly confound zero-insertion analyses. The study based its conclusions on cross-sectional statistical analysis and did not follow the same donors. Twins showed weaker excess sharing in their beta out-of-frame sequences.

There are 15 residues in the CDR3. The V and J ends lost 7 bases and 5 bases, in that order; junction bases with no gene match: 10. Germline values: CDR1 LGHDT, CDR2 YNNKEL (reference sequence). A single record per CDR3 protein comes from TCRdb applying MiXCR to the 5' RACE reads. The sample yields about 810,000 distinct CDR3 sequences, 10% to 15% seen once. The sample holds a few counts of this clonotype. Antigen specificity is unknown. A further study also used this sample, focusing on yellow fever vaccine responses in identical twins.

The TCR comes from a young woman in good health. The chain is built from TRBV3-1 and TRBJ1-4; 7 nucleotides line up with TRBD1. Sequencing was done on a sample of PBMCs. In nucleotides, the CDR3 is TGTGCCAGCACCCCCCCGGGACAGATGAATGAAAAACTGTTTTTT. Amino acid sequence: CASTPPGQMNEKLFF. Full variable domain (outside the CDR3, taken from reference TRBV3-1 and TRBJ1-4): DTAVSQTPKYLVTQMGNDKSIKCEQNLGHDTMYWYKQDSKKFLKIMFSYNNKELIINETVPNRFSPKSPDKAHLNLHINSLELGDSAVYFCASTPPGQMNEKLFFGSGTQLSVL.